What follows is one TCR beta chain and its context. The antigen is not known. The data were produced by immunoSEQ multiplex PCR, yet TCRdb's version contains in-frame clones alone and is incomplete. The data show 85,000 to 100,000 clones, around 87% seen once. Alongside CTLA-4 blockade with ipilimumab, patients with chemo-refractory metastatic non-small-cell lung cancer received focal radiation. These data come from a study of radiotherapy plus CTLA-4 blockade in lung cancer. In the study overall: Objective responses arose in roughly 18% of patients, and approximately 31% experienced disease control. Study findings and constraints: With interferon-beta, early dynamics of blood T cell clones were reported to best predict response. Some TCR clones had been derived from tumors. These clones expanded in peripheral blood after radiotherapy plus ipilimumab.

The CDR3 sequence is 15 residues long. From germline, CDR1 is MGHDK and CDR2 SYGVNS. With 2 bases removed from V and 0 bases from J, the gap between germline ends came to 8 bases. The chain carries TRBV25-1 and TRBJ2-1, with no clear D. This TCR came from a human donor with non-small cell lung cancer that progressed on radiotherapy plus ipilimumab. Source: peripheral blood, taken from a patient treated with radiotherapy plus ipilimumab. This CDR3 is CASSEDTLSYNEQFF. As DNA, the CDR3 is TGTGCCAGCAGTGAAGACACCCTCTCCTACAATGAGCAGTTCTTC.